The text below deals with one T cell receptor (beta chain). The data were taken from a study of CD8 T cells in ankylosing spondylitis. TCRdb ran MiXCR on the 5' RACE reads and lists one entry per CDR3 protein. This sample yields roughly 230,000 distinct CDR3 sequences, of which about a sixth are seen a single time; roughly a third belongs to the top ten. Source material: blood, either unsorted or a sorted T cell fraction (not recorded which). The clonotype comes from a male donor with ankylosing spondylitis or in good health (not recorded which).

CDR3 loop: CSVEADLSYEQYF. In DNA form, the CDR3 reads TGCAGCGTTGAGGCGGACCTCTCCTACGAGCAGTACTTC. The chain uses TRBV29-1 and TRBJ2-7; D gene ambiguous. CDR1 and CDR2 from the germline V gene are SQVTM and ANQGSEA. The V and J ends lost 3 bases and 0 bases respectively, with 9 bases between them. CDR3 length: 13 amino acids.